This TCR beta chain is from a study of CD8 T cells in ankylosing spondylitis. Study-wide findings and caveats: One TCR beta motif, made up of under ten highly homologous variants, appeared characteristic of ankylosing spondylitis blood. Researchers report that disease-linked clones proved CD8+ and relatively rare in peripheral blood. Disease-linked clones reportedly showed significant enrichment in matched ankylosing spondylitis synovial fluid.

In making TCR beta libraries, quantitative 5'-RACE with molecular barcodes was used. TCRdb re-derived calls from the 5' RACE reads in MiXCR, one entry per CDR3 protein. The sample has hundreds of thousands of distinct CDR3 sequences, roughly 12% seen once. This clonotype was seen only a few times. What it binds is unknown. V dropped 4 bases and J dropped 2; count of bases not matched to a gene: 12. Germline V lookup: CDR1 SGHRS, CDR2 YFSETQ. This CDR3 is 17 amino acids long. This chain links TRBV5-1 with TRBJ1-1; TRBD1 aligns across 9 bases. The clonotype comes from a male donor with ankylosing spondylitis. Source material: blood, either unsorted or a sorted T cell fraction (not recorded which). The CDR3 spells CASSAVGTGRTNTEAFF. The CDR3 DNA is TGCGCCAGCAGCGCCGTGGGGACAGGGAGGACTAACACTGAAGCTTTCTTT.